The clone carrying this T cell receptor beta chain is deemed large. Its antigen remains unknown. The data were obtained in a study of siplizumab effects on memory and regulatory T cells. General study results and limits: The majority of clones, roughly 80-96% of proliferating CD4+ or CD8+ clones, lacked an assignable naive or memory phenotype. Both greater diversity than memory cells and a major contribution to the alloresponse seemed to characterize naive T cells. Alloreactive clones mapping to unstimulated subsets formed only a minor fraction.

An approximately 6-day coculture at 37°C was performed with the mixed lymphocyte reaction cells. CFSE-tagged responder PBMCs and Violet Dye-tagged stimulator PBMCs were mixed 1:1. Clones were read by immunoSEQ multiplex PCR, and TCRdb kept only the in-frame ones, dropping some. This sample has under 4,500 clones, with roughly 53% found just once. CDR3 length: 10 residues. V lost 6 bases, J lost 9 bases, and 1 base stayed unmatched. The V gene's germline CDR1 is MNHNS and CDR2 SASEGT. This clonotype originated in a human donor in good health; the cells came from an allogeneic mixed lymphocyte reaction. Sequenced: CFSE-low (dividing) CD4+ T cells sorted from an allogeneic mixed lymphocyte reaction. The V call is TRBV6-1, the J call TRBJ1-1; 7 nucleotides line up with TRBD1. This CDR3 reads CASRGGKAFF. For the CDR3, the DNA is TGTGCCAGCAGAGGGGGCAAAGCTTTCTTT.